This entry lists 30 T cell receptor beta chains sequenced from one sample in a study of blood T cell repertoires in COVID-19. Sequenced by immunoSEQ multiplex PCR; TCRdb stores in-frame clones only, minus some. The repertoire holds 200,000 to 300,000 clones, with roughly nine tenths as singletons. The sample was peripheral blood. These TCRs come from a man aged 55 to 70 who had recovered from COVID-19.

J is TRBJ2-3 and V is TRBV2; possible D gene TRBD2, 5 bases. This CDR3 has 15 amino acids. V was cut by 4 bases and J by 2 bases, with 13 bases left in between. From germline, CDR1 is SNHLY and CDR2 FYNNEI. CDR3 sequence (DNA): TGTGCCAGCAGTGGGCTAGCCCGCCTCACAGATACGCAGTATTTT. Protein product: CASSGLARLTDTQYF.

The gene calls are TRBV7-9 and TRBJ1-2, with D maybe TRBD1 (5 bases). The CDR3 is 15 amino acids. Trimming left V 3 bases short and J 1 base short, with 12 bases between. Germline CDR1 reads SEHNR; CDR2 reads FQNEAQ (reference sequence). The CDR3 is CASSLQGRFNYGYTF. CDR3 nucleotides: TGTGCCAGCAGCTTGCAGGGCCGGTTTAACTATGGCTACACCTTC.

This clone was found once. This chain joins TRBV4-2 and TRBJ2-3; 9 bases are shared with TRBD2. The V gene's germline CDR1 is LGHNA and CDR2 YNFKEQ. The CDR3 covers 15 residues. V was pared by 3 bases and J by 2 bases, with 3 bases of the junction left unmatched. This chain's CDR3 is CASSQLAGDTDTQYF. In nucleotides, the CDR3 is TGTGCCAGCAGCCAGTTAGCGGGGGACACAGATACGCAGTATTTT.

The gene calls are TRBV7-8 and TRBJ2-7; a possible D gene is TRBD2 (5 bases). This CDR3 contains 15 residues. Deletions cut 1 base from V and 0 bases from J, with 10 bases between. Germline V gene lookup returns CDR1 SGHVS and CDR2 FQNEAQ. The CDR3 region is CASSLGTGSSYEQYF. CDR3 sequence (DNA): TGTGCCAGCAGCTTAGGGACGGGAAGCTCCTACGAGCAGTACTTC.

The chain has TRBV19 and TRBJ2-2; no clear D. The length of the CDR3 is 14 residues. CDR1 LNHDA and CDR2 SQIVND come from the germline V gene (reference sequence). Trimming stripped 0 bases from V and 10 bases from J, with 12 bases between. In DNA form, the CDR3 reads TGTGCCAGTAGTATAGATGACGCGGTCTTGGAGCTGTTTTTT. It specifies CASSIDDAVLELFF.

The CDR3 here is CASSYRTGGGSSPLHF. The CDR3 nucleotides read TGTGCCAGCAGCTATCGGACAGGGGGCGGCAGTTCACCCCTCCACTTT. The chain uses TRBV27 and TRBJ1-6, with 11 bases identical to TRBD1. CDR3 length equals 16 residues. V lost 6 bases, J lost 9 bases, and 10 bases stayed unmatched. The germline CDR1 and CDR2 sequences are MNHEY and SMNVEV (reference sequence).

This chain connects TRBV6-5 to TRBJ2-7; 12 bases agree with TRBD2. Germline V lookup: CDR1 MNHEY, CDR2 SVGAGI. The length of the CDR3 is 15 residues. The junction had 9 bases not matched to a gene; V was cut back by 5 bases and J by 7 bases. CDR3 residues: CASSKTSGGVREQYF. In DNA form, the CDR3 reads TGTGCCAGCAGTAAGACTAGCGGGGGTGTGCGTGAGCAGTACTTC.

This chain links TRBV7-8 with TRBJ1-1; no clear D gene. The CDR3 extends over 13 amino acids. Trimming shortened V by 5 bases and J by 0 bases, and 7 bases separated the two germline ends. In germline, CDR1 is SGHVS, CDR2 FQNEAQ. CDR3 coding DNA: TGTGCCAGCAGCAGAGGAGTGAACACTGAAGCTTTCTTT. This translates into CASSRGVNTEAFF.

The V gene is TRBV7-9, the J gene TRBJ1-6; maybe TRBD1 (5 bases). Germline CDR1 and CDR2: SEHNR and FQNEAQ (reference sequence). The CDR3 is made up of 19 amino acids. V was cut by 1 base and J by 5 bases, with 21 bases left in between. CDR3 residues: CASSLGGPLTGSDNSPLHF. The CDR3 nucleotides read TGTGCCAGCAGCTTAGGGGGCCCCCTGACCGGGAGCGATAATTCACCCCTCCACTTT.

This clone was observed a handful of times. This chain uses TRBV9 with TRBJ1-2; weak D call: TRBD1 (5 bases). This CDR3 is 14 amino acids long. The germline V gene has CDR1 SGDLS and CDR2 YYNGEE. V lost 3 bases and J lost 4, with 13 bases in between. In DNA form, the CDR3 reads TGTGCCAGCAGCGCTCCGGGGGGAGGCTATGGCTACACCTTC. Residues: CASSAPGGGYGYTF.

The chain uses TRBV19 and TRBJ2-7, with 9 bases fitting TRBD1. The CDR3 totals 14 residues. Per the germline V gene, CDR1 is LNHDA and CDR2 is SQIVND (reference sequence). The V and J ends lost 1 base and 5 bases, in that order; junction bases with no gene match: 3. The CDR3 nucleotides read TGTGCCAGTAGTATAGGGGACAGGGTCAACGAGCAGTACTTC. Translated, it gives CASSIGDRVNEQYF.

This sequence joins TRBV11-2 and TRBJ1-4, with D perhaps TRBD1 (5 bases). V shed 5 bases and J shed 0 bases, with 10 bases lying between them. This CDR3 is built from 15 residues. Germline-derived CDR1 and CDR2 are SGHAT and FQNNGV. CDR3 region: CASSDRQSTNEKLFF. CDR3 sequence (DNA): TGTGCCAGCAGCGACAGACAGTCAACTAATGAAAAACTGTTTTTT.

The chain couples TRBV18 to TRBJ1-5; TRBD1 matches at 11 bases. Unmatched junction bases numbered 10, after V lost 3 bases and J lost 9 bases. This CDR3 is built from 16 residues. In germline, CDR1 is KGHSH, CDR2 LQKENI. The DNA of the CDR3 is TGTGCCAGCTCACCGTCGGACAGGGGGCCCCTGAGGCCCCAGCATTTT. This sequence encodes CASSPSDRGPLRPQHF.

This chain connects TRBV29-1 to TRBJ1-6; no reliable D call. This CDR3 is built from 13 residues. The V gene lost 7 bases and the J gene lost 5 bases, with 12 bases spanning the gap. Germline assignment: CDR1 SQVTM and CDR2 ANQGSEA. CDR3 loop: CSALVADNSPLHF. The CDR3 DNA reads TGCAGCGCACTAGTGGCAGATAATTCACCCCTCCACTTT.

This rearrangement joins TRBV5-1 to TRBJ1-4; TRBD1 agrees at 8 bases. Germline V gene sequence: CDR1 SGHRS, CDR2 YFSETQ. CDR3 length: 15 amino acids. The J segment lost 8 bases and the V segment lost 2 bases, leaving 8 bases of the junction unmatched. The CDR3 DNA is TGCGCCAGCAGCTTTGCAGGGGGCGTTGAGGAAAAACTGTTTTTT. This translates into CASSFAGGVEEKLFF.

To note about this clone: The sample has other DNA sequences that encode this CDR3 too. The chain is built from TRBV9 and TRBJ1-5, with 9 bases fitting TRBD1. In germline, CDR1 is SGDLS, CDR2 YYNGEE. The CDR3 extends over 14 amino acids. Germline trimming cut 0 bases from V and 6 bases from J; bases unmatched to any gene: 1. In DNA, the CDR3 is TGTGCCAGCAGCGTAGGACAGGGGGGTCAGCCCCAGCATTTT. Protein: CASSVGQGGQPQHF.

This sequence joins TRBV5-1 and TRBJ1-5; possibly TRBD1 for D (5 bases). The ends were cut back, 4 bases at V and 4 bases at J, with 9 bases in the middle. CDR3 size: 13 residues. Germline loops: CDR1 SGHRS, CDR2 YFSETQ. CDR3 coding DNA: TGCGCCAGCAGCCCCGGACAAAATCAGCCCCAGCATTTT. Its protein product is CASSPGQNQPQHF.

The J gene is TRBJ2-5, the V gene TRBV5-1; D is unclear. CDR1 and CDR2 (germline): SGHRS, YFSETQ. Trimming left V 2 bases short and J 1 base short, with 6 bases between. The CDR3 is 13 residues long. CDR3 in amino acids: CASSLSVQETQYF. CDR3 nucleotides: TGCGCCAGCAGCTTATCGGTCCAAGAGACCCAGTACTTC.

The CDR3 DNA sequence: TGCAGCGTTGTGCCAGGGACAGATACGCAGTATTTT. As protein: CSVVPGTDTQYF. The chain combines TRBV29-1 with TRBJ2-3; D is possibly TRBD1 (5 bases). Germline V gives CDR1 SQVTM, CDR2 ANQGSEA. The CDR3 runs to 12 residues. Trimming cost V 4 bases and J 3 bases, with 8 bases left between them.

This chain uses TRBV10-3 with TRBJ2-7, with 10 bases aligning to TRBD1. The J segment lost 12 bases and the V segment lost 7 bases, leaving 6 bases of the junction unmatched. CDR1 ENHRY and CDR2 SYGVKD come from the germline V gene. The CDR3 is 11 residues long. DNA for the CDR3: TGTGCCATCAAACCGGGACAGGGGCGGTACTTC. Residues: CAIKPGQGRYF.

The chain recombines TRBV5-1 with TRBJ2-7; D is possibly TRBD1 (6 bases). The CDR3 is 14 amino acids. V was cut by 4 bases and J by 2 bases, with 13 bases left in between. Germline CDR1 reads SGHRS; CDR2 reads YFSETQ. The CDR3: CASSPPRQAYEQYF. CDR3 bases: TGCGCCAGCAGCCCCCCCCGACAGGCCTACGAGCAGTACTTC.

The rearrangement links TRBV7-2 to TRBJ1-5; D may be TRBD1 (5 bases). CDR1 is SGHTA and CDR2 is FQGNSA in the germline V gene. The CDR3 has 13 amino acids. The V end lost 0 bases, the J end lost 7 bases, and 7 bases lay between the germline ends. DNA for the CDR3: TGTGCCAGCAGCTTAGCCCCAGGGCAGCCCCAGCATTTT. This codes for CASSLAPGQPQHF.

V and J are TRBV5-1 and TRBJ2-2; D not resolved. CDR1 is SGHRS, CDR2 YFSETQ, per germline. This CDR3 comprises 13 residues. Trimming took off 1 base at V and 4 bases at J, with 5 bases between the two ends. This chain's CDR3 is CASSLYLTGELFF. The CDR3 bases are TGCGCCAGCAGCTTGTATCTCACCGGGGAGCTGTTTTTT. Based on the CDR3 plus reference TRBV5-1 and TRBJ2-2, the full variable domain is KAGVTQTPRYLIKTRGQQVTLSCSPISGHRSVSWYQQTPGQGLQFLFEYFSETQRNKGNFPGRFSGRQFSNSRSEMNVSTLELGDSALYLCASSLYLTGELFFGEGSRLTVL.

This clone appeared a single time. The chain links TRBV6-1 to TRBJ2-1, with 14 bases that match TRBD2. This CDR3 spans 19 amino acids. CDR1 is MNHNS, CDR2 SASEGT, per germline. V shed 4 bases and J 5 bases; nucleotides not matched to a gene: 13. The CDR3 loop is CASSGQGRLAGGFNNEQFF. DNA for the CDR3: TGTGCCAGCAGTGGGCAGGGCAGACTAGCGGGGGGGTTTAACAATGAGCAGTTCTTC.

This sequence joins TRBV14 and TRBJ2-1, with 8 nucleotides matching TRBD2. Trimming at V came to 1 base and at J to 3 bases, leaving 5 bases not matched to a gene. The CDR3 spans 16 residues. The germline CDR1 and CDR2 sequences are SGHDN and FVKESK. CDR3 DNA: TGTGCCAGCAGCCAAGCCGGCGGGGGGATCTACAATGAGCAGTTCTTC. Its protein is CASSQAGGGIYNEQFF.

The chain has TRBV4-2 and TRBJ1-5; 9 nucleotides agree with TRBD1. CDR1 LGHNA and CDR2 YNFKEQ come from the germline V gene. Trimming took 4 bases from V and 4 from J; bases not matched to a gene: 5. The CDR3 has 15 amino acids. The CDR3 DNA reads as TGTGCCAGCAGCCGACCGGGACAGGGTAATCAGCCCCAGCATTTT. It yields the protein CASSRPGQGNQPQHF.

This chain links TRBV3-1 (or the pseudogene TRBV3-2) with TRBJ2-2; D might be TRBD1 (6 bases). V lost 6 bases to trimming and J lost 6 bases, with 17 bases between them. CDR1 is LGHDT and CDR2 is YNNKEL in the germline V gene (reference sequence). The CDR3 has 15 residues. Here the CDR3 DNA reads TGTGCCAGCAGGCGGACAGCGAGTCGTTCCGGGGAGCTGTTTTTT. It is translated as CASRRTASRSGELFF.

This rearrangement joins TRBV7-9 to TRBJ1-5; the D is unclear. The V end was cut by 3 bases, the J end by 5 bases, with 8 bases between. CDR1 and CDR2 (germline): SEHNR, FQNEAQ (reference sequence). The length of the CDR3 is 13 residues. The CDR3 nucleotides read TGTGCCAGCAGCTTCTTCCAGGATCAGCCCCAGCATTTT. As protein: CASSFFQDQPQHF.

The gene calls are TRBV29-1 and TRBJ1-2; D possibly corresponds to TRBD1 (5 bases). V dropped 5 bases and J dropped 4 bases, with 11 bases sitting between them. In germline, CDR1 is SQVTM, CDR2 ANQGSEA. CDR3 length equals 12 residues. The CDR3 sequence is CSVWGTSYGYTF. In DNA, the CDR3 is TGCAGCGTTTGGGGCACATCCTATGGCTACACCTTC.

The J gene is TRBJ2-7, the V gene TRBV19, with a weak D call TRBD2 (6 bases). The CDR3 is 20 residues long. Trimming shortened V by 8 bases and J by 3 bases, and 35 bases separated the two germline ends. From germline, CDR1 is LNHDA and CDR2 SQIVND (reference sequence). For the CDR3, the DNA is TGTGCCAGTCGCCCTGGTTTCGGCGGCCGATTCGCCCCGGGGGTCTACGAGCAGTACTTC. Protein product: CASRPGFGGRFAPGVYEQYF.